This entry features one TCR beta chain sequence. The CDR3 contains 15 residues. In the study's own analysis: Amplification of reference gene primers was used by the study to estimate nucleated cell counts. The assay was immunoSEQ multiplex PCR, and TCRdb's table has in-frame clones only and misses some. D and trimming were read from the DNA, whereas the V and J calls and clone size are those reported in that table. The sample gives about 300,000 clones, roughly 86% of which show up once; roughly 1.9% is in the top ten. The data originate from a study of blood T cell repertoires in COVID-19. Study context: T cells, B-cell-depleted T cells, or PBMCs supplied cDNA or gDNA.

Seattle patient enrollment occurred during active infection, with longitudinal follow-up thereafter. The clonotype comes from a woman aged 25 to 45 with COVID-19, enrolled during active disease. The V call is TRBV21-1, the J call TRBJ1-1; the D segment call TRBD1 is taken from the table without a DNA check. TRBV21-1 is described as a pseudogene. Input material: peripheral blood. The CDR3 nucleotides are TGTGCCAGCAGCAAAAACCGGGACAGGAACACTGAAGCTTTCTTT. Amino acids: CASSKNRDRNTEAFF.